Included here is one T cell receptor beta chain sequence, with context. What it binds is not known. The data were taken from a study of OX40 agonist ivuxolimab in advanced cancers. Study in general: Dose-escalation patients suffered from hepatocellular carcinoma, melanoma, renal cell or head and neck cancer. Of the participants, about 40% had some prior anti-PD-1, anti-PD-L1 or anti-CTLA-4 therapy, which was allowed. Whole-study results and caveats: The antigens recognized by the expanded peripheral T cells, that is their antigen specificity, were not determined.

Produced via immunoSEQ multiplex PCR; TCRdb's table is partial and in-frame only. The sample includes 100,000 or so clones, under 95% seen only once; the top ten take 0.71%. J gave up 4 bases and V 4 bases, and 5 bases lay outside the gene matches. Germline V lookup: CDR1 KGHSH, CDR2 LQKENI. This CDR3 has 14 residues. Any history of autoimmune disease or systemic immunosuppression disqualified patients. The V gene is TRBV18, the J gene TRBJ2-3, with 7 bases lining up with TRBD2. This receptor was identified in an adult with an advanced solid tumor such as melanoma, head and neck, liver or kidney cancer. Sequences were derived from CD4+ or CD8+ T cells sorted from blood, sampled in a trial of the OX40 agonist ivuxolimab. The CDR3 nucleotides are TGTGCCAGCTCACACTGGGAGGGTCCAGATACGCAGTATTTT. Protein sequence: CASSHWEGPDTQYF.